This TCR beta chain was sequenced during a study of shared clonotypes between healthy human individuals. As defined, naive CD8 cells were CD45RO-negative and positively selected for CCR7, with terminally differentiated effector memory CD45RA+ cells excluded. A deep-level run was used for the assay. Only in-frame clones appear in the TCRdb table, and some are missing; sequencing was by immunoSEQ multiplex PCR. The repertoire includes some 740,000 clones, almost 95% of them detected once, and less than 25% sits in the top ten. This CDR3 is 15 amino acids long. V dropped 5 bases and J dropped 3 bases, with 16 bases sitting between them. Germline loops: CDR1 SEHNR, CDR2 FQNEAQ (reference sequence). About this clone: The sample carries other DNA sequences with the same CDR3.

Sequencing input: naive CD8+ T cells sorted from blood. The sequence came from a man aged 25 to 45 in good health. The rearrangement joins TRBV7-9 to TRBJ1-1, with D possibly matching TRBD1 (5 bases). CDR3 protein: CASSPEGQGYTEAFF. DNA for the CDR3: TGTGCCAGCAGCCCCGAAGGCCAGGGCTACACTGAAGCTTTCTTT. Based on the CDR3 plus reference TRBV7-9 and TRBJ1-1, the full variable domain is DTGVSQNPRHKITKRGQNVTFRCDPISEHNRLYWYRQTLGQGPEFLTYFQNEAQLEKSRLLSDRFSAERPKGSFSTLEIQRTEQGDSAMYLCASSPEGQGYTEAFFGQGTRLTVV.